Shown below are 20 T cell receptor beta chains from a single sample sequenced in a study of blood T cell repertoires in COVID-19. Sequenced by immunoSEQ multiplex PCR; TCRdb stores in-frame clones only, minus some. The sample has 75,000 to 90,000 clones, around four fifths seen once. Specimen: peripheral blood. The receptors derive from a man older than 75 with active or convalescent COVID-19.

CDR3 nucleotide sequence: TGTGCCAGCAGTTTCAGGGGGAGCACAGATACGCAGTATTTT. It codes for CASSFRGSTDTQYF. V gene TRBV28 combines with J gene TRBJ2-3; 7 positions agree with TRBD1. Germline trimming cut 3 bases from V and 0 bases from J; bases unmatched to any gene: 0. Germline V gene sequence: CDR1 MDHEN, CDR2 SYDVKM. The CDR3 has 14 residues.

V usage is TRBV6-5 and J usage is TRBJ2-1, with D possibly matching TRBD1 (6 bases). The CDR3 loop spans 14 amino acids. The V and J ends lost 5 bases and 3 bases respectively, with 11 bases between them. The germline CDR1 and CDR2 sequences are MNHEY and SVGAGI. The CDR3 region is CASSRNRDYNEQFF. DNA of the CDR3: TGTGCCAGCAGTCGAAACAGGGACTACAATGAGCAGTTCTTC.

J is TRBJ2-5 and V is TRBV7-3; D is perhaps TRBD2 (6 bases). Trimming left V 3 bases short and J 5 bases short, with 10 bases between. The V gene's germline CDR1 is SGHTA and CDR2 FQGTGA. The CDR3 extends over 13 amino acids. For the CDR3, the DNA is TGTGCCAGCAGCTTCGGGGGTGAGGAGACCCAGTACTTC. Translated: CASSFGGEETQYF.

The CDR3 sequence: CASSPGQGTHEQYV. The CDR3, as DNA: TGTGCCAGCAGCCCGGGACAGGGGACCCACGAGCAGTACGTC. The V and J genes are TRBV3-1 (or the pseudogene TRBV3-2) and TRBJ2-7; 10 bases align to TRBD1. Per germline, CDR1 LGHDT and CDR2 YNNKEL (reference sequence). V trimming: 4 bases; J trimming: 5 bases; junction bases outside the gene matches: 5. CDR3 size: 14 residues.

This CDR3 is CASSTRGENTEAFF. As DNA, the CDR3 is TGTGCCAGCAGCACTCGCGGCGAGAACACTGAAGCTTTCTTT. This sequence joins TRBV9 and TRBJ1-1; D uncertain. The CDR3 extends over 14 amino acids. V was shortened by 4 bases and J by 1 base, with 11 bases between the two germline ends. CDR1 and CDR2 from the germline V gene are SGDLS and YYNGEE.

This chain links TRBV27 with TRBJ1-1; perhaps TRBD1 as D (6 bases). Germline V gene lookup returns CDR1 MNHEY and CDR2 SMNVEV (reference sequence). V lost 7 bases, J lost 0 bases, and 21 bases lay in between. This CDR3 has 17 residues. CDR3 protein: CASKFNPRGRVNTEAFF. CDR3 nucleotide sequence: TGTGCCAGCAAGTTTAACCCCAGGGGTAGGGTGAACACTGAAGCTTTCTTT.

This sequence joins TRBV7-9 and TRBJ2-5; 8 bases map to TRBD2. CDR1 and CDR2 from the germline V gene are SEHNR and FQNEAQ (reference sequence). The ends lost 5 bases at V and 5 bases at J; junction bases unmatched: 10. The CDR3 contains 15 residues. CDR3 DNA sequence: TGTGCCAGCAGCAGCCGAGGACTAGCACAGGAGACCCAGTACTTC. Translating gives CASSSRGLAQETQYF.

The chain joins TRBV2 to TRBJ1-5; tentatively, D is TRBD1 (6 bases). There are 15 residues in the CDR3. Trimming pared 6 bases from V and 0 bases from J, leaving 12 bases between. Germline V gene lookup returns CDR1 SNHLY and CDR2 FYNNEI. CDR3 sequence (DNA): TGTGCCAGCAGGAGGGGGACACCTAGCAATCAGCCCCAGCATTTT. Translated, it gives CASRRGTPSNQPQHF.

The V and J genes are TRBV7-8 and TRBJ2-7, with D perhaps matching TRBD1 (5 bases). The CDR3 totals 14 residues. Looked up from germline, CDR1 is SGHVS and CDR2 is FQNEAQ. V was trimmed by 2 bases and J by 1 base, leaving 9 bases between them. In DNA, the CDR3 is TGTGCCAGCAGCTTATTTACAGGTTCCTACGAGCAGTACGTC. Amino acids: CASSLFTGSYEQYV.

The chain joins TRBV5-1 to TRBJ1-4, with 7 bases that match TRBD1. This CDR3 has 15 amino acids. The germline V gene encodes CDR1 SGHRS and CDR2 YFSETQ. After removal of 5 bases from V and 4 bases from J, the junction contained 8 bases not matched to a gene. The CDR3 sequence: CASSLFGQVNEKLFF. The CDR3 DNA follows: TGCGCCAGCAGTCTCTTCGGACAGGTTAATGAAAAACTGTTTTTT.

CDR3 bases: TGTGCCAGCTCGACAGGTGCAAATCAGCCCCAGCATTTT. This encodes CASSTGANQPQHF. The chain uses TRBV6-5 and TRBJ1-5, with a weak D call TRBD1 (6 bases). V lost 8 bases, J lost 4 bases, and 12 bases lay in between. The germline CDR1 and CDR2 sequences are MNHEY and SVGAGI. The CDR3 is 13 amino acids.

A word on this clone: The same CDR3 is also encoded by other DNA sequences in this sample. The rearrangement uses TRBV11-3 and TRBJ1-4, with D possibly being TRBD1 (5 bases). Trimming shortened V by 3 bases and J by 7 bases, and 12 bases separated the two germline ends. CDR1 SGHNT and CDR2 YENEEA come from the germline V gene. CDR3 length equals 14 residues. The CDR3 spells CASSLSGGSEKLFF. For the CDR3, the DNA is TGTGCCAGCAGCTTGTCCGGGGGATCTGAAAAACTGTTTTTT.

The DNA of the CDR3 is TGTGCCTCCCAAACCAGCTCCTACGAGCAGTACGTC. This gives the protein CASQTSSYEQYV. The V gene is TRBV30, the J gene TRBJ2-7; D is unresolved. V gave up 7 bases and J gave up 0 bases, with 10 bases separating them. Germline V gene sequence: CDR1 GTSNPN, CDR2 SVGIG (reference sequence). The CDR3 runs 12 residues.

The chain couples TRBV5-4 to TRBJ1-1; D is unclear. V shed 2 bases and J shed 3 bases, with 8 bases lying between them. The CDR3 runs 13 residues. From germline, CDR1 is SGHNT and CDR2 YYREEE (reference sequence). CDR3: CASSFASDTEAFF. Written as DNA, the CDR3 is TGTGCCAGCAGCTTCGCATCGGACACTGAAGCTTTCTTT.

The genes are TRBV27 and TRBJ2-2, with D maybe TRBD1 (6 bases). This CDR3 region has 15 residues. Between the trimmed V and J ends, which lost 3 bases and 9 bases, there was a span of 17 bases. The germline gives CDR1 MNHEY, CDR2 SMNVEV (reference sequence). The CDR3 nucleotides are TGTGCCAGCAGTTTCCGGACAGTGACAAGGAGGGAGCTGTTTTTT. This sequence encodes CASSFRTVTRRELFF.

V is TRBV9 and J is TRBJ1-3; D remains ambiguous. The CDR3 extends over 15 amino acids. Germline V CDR1 and CDR2: SGDLS, YYNGEE. V lost 4 bases and J lost 8, with 19 bases in between. For the CDR3, the DNA is TGTGCCAGCAGCACCCGAGGTGAGAGCCTCGACACCATATATTTT. This codes for CASSTRGESLDTIYF.

V is TRBV19 and J is TRBJ2-1; D not resolved. Germline CDR1 LNHDA, CDR2 SQIVND (reference sequence). V was clipped by 3 bases and J by 7 bases, with 4 bases between them. The CDR3 is 11 residues long. The CDR3 DNA follows: TGTGCCAGTAGTATTCGTAATGAGCAGTTCTTC. It encodes CASSIRNEQFF.

The V gene is TRBV6-5, the J gene TRBJ1-3; tentative D call: TRBD1 (6 bases). V was cut by 6 bases and J by 5 bases, with 11 bases left in between. The germline CDR1 and CDR2 sequences are MNHEY and SVGAGI. The CDR3 loop spans 13 amino acids. The CDR3 is CASRPTGRNTIYF. The CDR3 DNA is TGTGCCAGCAGGCCAACAGGGAGAAACACCATATATTTT.

V and J are TRBV6-1 and TRBJ1-2, with 9 bases lining up with TRBD1. V gave up 1 base and J gave up 6 bases; unmatched junction bases: 6. CDR1 and CDR2 (germline): MNHNS, SASEGT. This CDR3 spans 15 amino acids. This CDR3 reads CASSEGTGAKDGYTF. The DNA of the CDR3 is TGTGCCAGCAGTGAAGGGACAGGGGCTAAAGATGGCTACACCTTC.

This sequence joins TRBV7-2 and TRBJ1-5; D gene unclear. The CDR3 has 13 amino acids. The ends were cut back, 4 bases at V and 5 bases at J, with 9 bases in the middle. Germline lookup yields CDR1 SGHTA and CDR2 FQGNSA. In DNA form, the CDR3 reads TGTGCCAGCAGCTCCCGAGTAGATCAGCCCCAGCATTTT. Translating gives CASSSRVDQPQHF.